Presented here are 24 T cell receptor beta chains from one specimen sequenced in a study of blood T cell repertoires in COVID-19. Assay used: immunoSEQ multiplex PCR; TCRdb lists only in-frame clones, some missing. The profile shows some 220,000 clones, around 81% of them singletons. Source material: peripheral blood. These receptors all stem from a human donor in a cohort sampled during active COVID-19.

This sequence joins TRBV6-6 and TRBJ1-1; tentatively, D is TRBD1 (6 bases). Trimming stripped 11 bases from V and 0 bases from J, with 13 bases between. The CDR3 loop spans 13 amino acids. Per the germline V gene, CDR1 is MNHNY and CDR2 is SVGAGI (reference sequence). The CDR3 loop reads CAGGAAMNTEAFF. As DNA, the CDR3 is TGTGCCGGGGGCGCGGCTATGAACACTGAAGCTTTCTTT.

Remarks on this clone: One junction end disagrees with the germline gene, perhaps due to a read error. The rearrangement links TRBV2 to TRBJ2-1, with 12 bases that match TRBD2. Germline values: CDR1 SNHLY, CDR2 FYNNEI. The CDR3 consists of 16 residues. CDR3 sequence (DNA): TGTGCCAGCAGTAACCCCGGAGGGGGCACTCGGACTAGCGGGGTCTTC. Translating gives CASSNPGGGTRTSGVF.

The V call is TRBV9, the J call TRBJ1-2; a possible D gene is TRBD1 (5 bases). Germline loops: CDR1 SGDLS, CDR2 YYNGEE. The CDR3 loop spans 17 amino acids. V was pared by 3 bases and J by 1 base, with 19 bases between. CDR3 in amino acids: CASSAYFGASRNYGYTF. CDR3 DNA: TGTGCCAGCAGCGCATACTTTGGGGCATCCCGTAACTATGGCTACACCTTC. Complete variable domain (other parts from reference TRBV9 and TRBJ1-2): DSGVTQTPKHLITATGQRVTLRCSPRSGDLSVYWYQQSLDQGLQFLIQYYNGEERAKGNILERFSAQQFPDLHSELNLSSLELGDSALYFCASSAYFGASRNYGYTFGSGTRLTVV.

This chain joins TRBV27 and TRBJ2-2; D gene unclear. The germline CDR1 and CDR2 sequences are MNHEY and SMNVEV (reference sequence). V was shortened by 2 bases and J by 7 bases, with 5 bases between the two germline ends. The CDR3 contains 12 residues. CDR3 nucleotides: TGTGCCAGCAGTTTAGGCGGCGGGGAGCTGTTTTTT. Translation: CASSLGGGELFF.

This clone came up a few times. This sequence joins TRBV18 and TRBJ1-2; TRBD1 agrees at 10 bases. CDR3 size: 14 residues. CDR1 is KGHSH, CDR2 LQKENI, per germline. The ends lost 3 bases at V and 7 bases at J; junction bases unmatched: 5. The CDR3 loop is CASSPRQGAVGYTF. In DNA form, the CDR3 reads TGTGCCAGCTCACCGAGACAGGGGGCGGTTGGCTACACCTTC.

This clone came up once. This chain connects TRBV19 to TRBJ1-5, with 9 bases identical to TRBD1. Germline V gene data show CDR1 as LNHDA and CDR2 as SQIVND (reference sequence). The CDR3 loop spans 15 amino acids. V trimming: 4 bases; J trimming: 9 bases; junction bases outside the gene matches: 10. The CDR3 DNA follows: TGTGCCAGTAGTACCCCGGGACAGGGCCCAAGGCCCCAGCATTTT. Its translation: CASSTPGQGPRPQHF.

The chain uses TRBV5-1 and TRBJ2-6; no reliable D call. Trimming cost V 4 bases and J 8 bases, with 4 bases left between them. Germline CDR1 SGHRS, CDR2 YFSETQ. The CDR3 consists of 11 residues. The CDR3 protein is CASSLSNVLTF. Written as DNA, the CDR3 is TGCGCCAGCAGCCTGTCCAACGTCCTGACTTTC.

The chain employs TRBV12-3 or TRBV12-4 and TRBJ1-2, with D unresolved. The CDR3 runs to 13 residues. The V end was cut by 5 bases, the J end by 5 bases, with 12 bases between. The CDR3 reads CASSPDPGYGYTF. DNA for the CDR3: TGTGCCAGCAGTCCAGACCCAGGATATGGCTACACCTTC.

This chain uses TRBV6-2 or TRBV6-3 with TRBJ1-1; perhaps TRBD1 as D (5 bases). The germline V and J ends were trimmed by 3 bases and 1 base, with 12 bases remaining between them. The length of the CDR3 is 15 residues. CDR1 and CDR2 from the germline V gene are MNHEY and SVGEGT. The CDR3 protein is CASSYSGSSNTEAFF. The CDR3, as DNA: TGTGCCAGCAGTTATTCAGGGTCCTCGAACACTGAAGCTTTCTTT.

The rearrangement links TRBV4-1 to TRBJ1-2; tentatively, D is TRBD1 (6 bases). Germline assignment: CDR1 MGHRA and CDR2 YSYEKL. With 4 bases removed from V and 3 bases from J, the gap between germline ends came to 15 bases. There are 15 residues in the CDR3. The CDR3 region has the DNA TGCGCCAGCAGCCCTGGGGGCATTCGGGACTATGGCTACACCTTC. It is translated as CASSPGGIRDYGYTF.

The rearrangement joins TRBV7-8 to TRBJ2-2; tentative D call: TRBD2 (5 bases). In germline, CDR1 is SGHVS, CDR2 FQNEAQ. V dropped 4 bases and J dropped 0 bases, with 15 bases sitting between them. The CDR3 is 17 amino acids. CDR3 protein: CASSSPSGGANTGELFF. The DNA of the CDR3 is TGTGCCAGCAGCTCCCCGAGCGGCGGCGCGAACACCGGGGAGCTGTTTTTT.

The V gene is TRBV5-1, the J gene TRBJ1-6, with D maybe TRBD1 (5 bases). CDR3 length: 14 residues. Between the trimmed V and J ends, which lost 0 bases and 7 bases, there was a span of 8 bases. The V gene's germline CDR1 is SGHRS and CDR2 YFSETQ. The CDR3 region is CASSLERTNSPLHF. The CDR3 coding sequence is TGCGCCAGCAGCTTGGAAAGGACAAATTCACCCCTCCACTTT. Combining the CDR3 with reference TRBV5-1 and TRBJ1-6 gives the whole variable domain KAGVTQTPRYLIKTRGQQVTLSCSPISGHRSVSWYQQTPGQGLQFLFEYFSETQRNKGNFPGRFSGRQFSNSRSEMNVSTLELGDSALYLCASSLERTNSPLHFGNGTRLTVT.

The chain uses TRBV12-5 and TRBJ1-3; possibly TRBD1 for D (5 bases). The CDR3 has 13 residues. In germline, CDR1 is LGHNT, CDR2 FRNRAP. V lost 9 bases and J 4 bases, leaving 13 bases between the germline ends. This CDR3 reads CASRQSPGNTIYF. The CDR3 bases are TGTGCTAGCCGACAGTCCCCGGGAAACACCATATATTTT.

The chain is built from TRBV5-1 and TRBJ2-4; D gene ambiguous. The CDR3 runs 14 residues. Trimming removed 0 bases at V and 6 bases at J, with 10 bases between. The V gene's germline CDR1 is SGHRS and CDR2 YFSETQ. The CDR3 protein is CASSLDAQANIQYF. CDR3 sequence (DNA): TGCGCCAGCAGCTTGGACGCCCAGGCAAACATTCAGTACTTC.

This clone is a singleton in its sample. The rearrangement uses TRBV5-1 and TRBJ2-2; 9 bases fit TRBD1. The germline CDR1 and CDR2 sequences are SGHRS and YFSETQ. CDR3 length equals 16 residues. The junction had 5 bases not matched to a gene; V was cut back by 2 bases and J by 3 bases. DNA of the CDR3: TGCGCCAGCAGCTTACGGGACAGGGTGGACACCGGGGAGCTGTTTTTT. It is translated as CASSLRDRVDTGELFF. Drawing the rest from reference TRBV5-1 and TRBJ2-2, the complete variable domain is KAGVTQTPRYLIKTRGQQVTLSCSPISGHRSVSWYQQTPGQGLQFLFEYFSETQRNKGNFPGRFSGRQFSNSRSEMNVSTLELGDSALYLCASSLRDRVDTGELFFGEGSRLTVL.

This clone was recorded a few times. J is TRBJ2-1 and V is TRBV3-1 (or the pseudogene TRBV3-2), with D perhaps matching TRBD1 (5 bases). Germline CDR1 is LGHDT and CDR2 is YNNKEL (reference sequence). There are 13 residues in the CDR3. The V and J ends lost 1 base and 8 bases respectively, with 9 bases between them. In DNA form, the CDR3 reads TGTGCCAGCAGCCAAGGGACCAGGGATGAGCAGTTCTTC. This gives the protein CASSQGTRDEQFF.

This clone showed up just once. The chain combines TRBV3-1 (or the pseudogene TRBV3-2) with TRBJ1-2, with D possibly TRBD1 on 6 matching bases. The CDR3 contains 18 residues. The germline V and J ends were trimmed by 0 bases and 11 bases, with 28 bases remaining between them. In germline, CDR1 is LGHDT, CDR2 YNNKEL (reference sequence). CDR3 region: CASSQEFLSGGGVVGYTF. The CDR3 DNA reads TGTGCCAGCAGCCAAGAATTTTTGTCTGGGGGGGGCGTCGTAGGATACACCTTC.

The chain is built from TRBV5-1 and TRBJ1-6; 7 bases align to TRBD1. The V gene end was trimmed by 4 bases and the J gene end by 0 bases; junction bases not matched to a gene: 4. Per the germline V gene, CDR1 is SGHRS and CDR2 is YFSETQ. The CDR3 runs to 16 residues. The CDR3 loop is CASSIQGSSYNSPLHF. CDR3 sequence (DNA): TGCGCCAGCAGCATACAGGGGAGCTCCTATAATTCACCCCTCCACTTT.

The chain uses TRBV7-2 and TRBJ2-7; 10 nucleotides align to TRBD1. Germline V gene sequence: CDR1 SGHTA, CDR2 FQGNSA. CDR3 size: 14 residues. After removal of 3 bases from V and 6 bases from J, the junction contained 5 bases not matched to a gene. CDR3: CASSLGQGSLEQYF. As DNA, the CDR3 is TGTGCCAGCAGCTTGGGACAGGGGAGTCTCGAGCAGTACTTC.

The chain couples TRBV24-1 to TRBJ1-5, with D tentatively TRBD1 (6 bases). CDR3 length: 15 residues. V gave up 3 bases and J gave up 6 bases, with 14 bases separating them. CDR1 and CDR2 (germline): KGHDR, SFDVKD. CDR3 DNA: TGTGCCACCAGTGATGCACAGGGTTGGAGTCAGCCCCAGCATTTT. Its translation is CATSDAQGWSQPQHF.

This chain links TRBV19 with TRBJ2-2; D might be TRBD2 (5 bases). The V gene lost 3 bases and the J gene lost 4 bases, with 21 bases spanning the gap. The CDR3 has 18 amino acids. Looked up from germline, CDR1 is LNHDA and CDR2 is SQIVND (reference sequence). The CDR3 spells CASSILEFVRAGTGELFF. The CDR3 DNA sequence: TGTGCCAGTAGTATTTTAGAATTTGTGCGGGCGGGCACCGGGGAGCTGTTTTTT.

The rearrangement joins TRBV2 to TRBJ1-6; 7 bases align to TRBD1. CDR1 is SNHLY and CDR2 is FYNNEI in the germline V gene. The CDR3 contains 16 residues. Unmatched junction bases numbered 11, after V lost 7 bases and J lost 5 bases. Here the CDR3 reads CASTHGGQNNNSPLHF. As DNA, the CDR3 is TGTGCCAGCACCCACGGGGGACAGAATAATAATTCACCCCTCCACTTT.

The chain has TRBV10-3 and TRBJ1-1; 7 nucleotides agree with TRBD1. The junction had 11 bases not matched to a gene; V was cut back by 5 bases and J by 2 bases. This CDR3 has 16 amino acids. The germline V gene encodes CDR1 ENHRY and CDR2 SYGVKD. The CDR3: CAISKGRDRPNTEAFF. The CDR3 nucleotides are TGTGCCATCAGTAAAGGCAGGGACAGACCAAACACTGAAGCTTTCTTT.

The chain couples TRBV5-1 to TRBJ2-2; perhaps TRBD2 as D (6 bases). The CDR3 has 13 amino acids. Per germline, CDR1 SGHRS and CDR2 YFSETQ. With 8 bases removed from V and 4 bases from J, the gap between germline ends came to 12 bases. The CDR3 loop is CASRTSSTGELFF. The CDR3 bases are TGCGCCAGTCGAACTAGCTCCACCGGGGAGCTGTTTTTT.